The 23 T cell receptor beta chains below all came from one sample that was sequenced in a study of shared clonotypes between healthy human individuals. The data were produced by immunoSEQ multiplex PCR, yet TCRdb's version contains in-frame clones alone and is incomplete. The table records millions of clones, 95% of them present only once. Sequenced material: naive CD4+ T cells sorted from blood. Subset noted: CD45RA+ positively selected. These receptors all stem from a man younger than 35 in good health.

The chain uses TRBV5-1 and TRBJ1-2; 7 nucleotides line up with TRBD1. CDR3 length equals 16 residues. Germline V lookup: CDR1 SGHRS, CDR2 YFSETQ. J was trimmed by 6 bases and V by 1 base; bases with no gene match: 12. The CDR3 DNA reads TGCGCCAGCAGCTTGTCGGTAGGGGGCGCGAGAGATGGCTACACCTTC. This sequence encodes CASSLSVGGARDGYTF.

The chain employs TRBV27 and TRBJ2-5; no firm D call. Trimming cost V 4 bases and J 2 bases, with 8 bases left between them. The V gene's germline CDR1 is MNHEY and CDR2 SMNVEV (reference sequence). CDR3 length: 13 amino acids. This CDR3 reads CASSYSRQETQYF. CDR3 DNA sequence: TGTGCCAGCAGTTATTCTCGACAAGAGACCCAGTACTTC.

The chain is built from TRBV5-1 and TRBJ1-6; possibly TRBD1 for D (6 bases). The CDR3 runs to 16 residues. Trimming stripped 1 base from V and 7 bases from J, with 15 bases between. In germline, CDR1 is SGHRS, CDR2 YFSETQ. Here the CDR3 reads CASSLWGRDGNSPLHF. CDR3 in DNA: TGCGCCAGCAGCTTGTGGGGGCGCGATGGAAATTCACCCCTCCACTTT.

The chain is built from TRBV19 and TRBJ2-2; TRBD1 agrees at 10 bases. Germline loops: CDR1 LNHDA, CDR2 SQIVND (reference sequence). The CDR3 totals 14 residues. Trimming cost V 4 bases and J 6 bases; bases outside gene matches: 2. The CDR3 DNA is TGTGCCAGTAGTAAGACAGGGGGCTCCGGGGAGCTGTTTTTT. Residues: CASSKTGGSGELFF.

The CDR3 DNA is TGTGCCAGCAGTTACTCGAACGGGGCCAACGTCCTGACTTTC. This gives the protein CASSYSNGANVLTF. The J gene is TRBJ2-6, the V gene TRBV6-5; no clear D gene. V was trimmed by 0 bases and J by 4 bases, leaving 4 bases between them. Germline CDR1 MNHEY, CDR2 SVGAGI. There are 14 residues in the CDR3.

The chain joins TRBV9 to TRBJ1-6, with a possible D match to TRBD1 (5 bases). Germline V gives CDR1 SGDLS, CDR2 YYNGEE. The CDR3 covers 13 residues. V lost 7 bases, J lost 12 bases, and 17 bases lay in between. CDR3 nucleotides: TGTGCCAGCGGGACGGACCTCTCCGGACCCCTCCACTTT. Amino acid sequence: CASGTDLSGPLHF.

The V gene is TRBV7-2, the J gene TRBJ1-5; TRBD1 might be the D (6 bases). Germline CDR1 SGHTA, CDR2 FQGNSA. V was trimmed by 4 bases and J by 3 bases, leaving 10 bases between them. The CDR3 loop spans 14 amino acids. Here the CDR3 DNA reads TGTGCCAGCAGCTCTGGGGGCCCCAATCAGCCCCAGCATTTT. Encoded protein: CASSSGGPNQPQHF.

Regarding this clone: The same CDR3 arises from other DNA sequences in this sample as well. J is TRBJ1-2 and V is TRBV7-9; 8 nucleotides line up with TRBD1. CDR3 length: 13 amino acids. Germline CDR1 is SEHNR and CDR2 is FQNEAQ (reference sequence). The junction had 3 bases not matched to a gene; V was cut back by 3 bases and J by 6 bases. DNA for the CDR3: TGTGCCAGCAGCTTGACAGGGGATGATGGCTACACCTTC. This gives the protein CASSLTGDDGYTF.

The chain couples TRBV11-2 to TRBJ2-7, with 7 bases fitting TRBD2. CDR3 length equals 18 residues. CDR1 is SGHAT and CDR2 is FQNNGV in the germline V gene. After removal of 5 bases from V and 4 bases from J, the junction contained 20 bases not matched to a gene. The CDR3 DNA reads as TGTGCCAGCAGCGGAATAAAGCAGCTAGGGGAGGGAGTATACGAGCAGTACTTC. Translated: CASSGIKQLGEGVYEQYF.

The chain links TRBV7-9 to TRBJ1-4; TRBD1 agrees at 7 bases. The CDR3 spans 15 residues. Per the germline V gene, CDR1 is SEHNR and CDR2 is FQNEAQ (reference sequence). V dropped 7 bases and J dropped 3; count of bases not matched to a gene: 8. As DNA, the CDR3 is TGTGCCAGCAAGGCTTCGGGACAGTCTAATGAAAAACTGTTTTTT. It encodes CASKASGQSNEKLFF.

The V call is TRBV11-3, the J call TRBJ2-2; D ambiguous. V dropped 1 base and J dropped 9 bases, with 12 bases sitting between them. The CDR3 contains 14 residues. Germline values: CDR1 SGHNT, CDR2 YENEEA. CDR3 residues: CASSLGATARELFF. CDR3 nucleotides: TGTGCCAGCAGCTTAGGCGCGACCGCTAGGGAGCTGTTTTTT.

Turning to this clone: The same CDR3 arises from other DNA sequences in this sample as well. The chain recombines TRBV7-8 with TRBJ1-5, with no clear D. Germline CDR1 is SGHVS and CDR2 is FQNEAQ. Deletions cut 5 bases from V and 7 bases from J, with 9 bases between. The CDR3 loop spans 12 amino acids. The CDR3 DNA follows: TGTGCCAGCAGCCTACAGAACCAGCCCCAGCATTTT. Residues: CASSLQNQPQHF.

The chain is built from TRBV13 and TRBJ1-6; D may be TRBD1 (5 bases). V dropped 0 bases and J dropped 8 bases, with 14 bases sitting between them. This CDR3 has 16 amino acids. Per germline, CDR1 PRHDT and CDR2 FYEKMQ (reference sequence). CDR3 nucleotides: TGTGCCAGCAGCTTAGGGGGGCGCTTAATCTATTCACCCCTCCACTTT. It is translated as CASSLGGRLIYSPLHF.

The rearrangement joins TRBV6-6 to TRBJ2-1; D is uncertain. V gave up 2 bases and J gave up 0 bases, with 5 bases separating them. Germline CDR1 reads MNHNY; CDR2 reads SVGAGI (reference sequence). The CDR3 is made up of 14 amino acids. The CDR3: CASSYVLSYNEQFF. The DNA for the CDR3 is TGTGCCAGCAGTTACGTTCTCTCCTACAATGAGCAGTTCTTC.

The chain carries TRBV19 and TRBJ1-4; weak D call: TRBD1 (6 bases). Looked up from germline, CDR1 is LNHDA and CDR2 is SQIVND (reference sequence). V lost 2 bases and J 8 bases, leaving 15 bases between the germline ends. This CDR3 region has 15 residues. In nucleotides, the CDR3 is TGTGCCAGTAGTATATGGCGAGGGGGGGCAGAAAAACTGTTTTTT. Translated: CASSIWRGGAEKLFF.

The V gene is TRBV2, the J gene TRBJ2-3; D is possibly TRBD2 (6 bases). This CDR3 comprises 14 residues. Trimming shortened V by 6 bases and J by 6 bases, and 16 bases separated the two germline ends. CDR1 and CDR2 from the germline V gene are SNHLY and FYNNEI. CDR3 nucleotides: TGTGCCAGCAGCGCTGGCGGGGCTCGGGATACGCAGTATTTT. It yields the protein CASSAGGARDTQYF.

Notes on this clone: Other nucleotide sequences from this sample produce the same CDR3. The rearrangement uses TRBV30 and TRBJ1-3; D remains ambiguous. V shed 1 base and J shed 0 bases, with 4 bases lying between them. The germline V gene has CDR1 GTSNPN and CDR2 SVGIG (reference sequence). The CDR3 extends over 13 amino acids. As DNA, the CDR3 is TGTGCCTGGAGTGGGACCTCTGGAAACACCATATATTTT. Protein product: CAWSGTSGNTIYF.

J is TRBJ1-1 and V is TRBV30; 7 positions match TRBD1. Germline CDR1 reads GTSNPN; CDR2 reads SVGIG (reference sequence). The CDR3 contains 14 residues. The ends lost 6 bases at V and 3 bases at J; junction bases unmatched: 10. CDR3 sequence reads: CACHQGGGDTEAFF. The CDR3 region has the DNA TGTGCCTGCCACCAGGGGGGAGGGGACACTGAAGCTTTCTTT.

V usage is TRBV9 and J usage is TRBJ2-4; D possibly corresponds to TRBD2 (5 bases). Deletions cut 0 bases from V and 7 bases from J, with 11 bases between. This CDR3 contains 14 residues. CDR1 SGDLS and CDR2 YYNGEE come from the germline V gene. CDR3 region: CASSVGNERNIQYF. In DNA form, the CDR3 reads TGTGCCAGCAGCGTAGGGAACGAGCGGAACATTCAGTACTTC.

The chain is built from TRBV7-9 and TRBJ2-5; D remains unclear. This CDR3 region has 12 residues. Germline V lookup: CDR1 SEHNR, CDR2 FQNEAQ (reference sequence). Trimming removed 5 bases at V and 5 bases at J, with 9 bases between. The DNA of the CDR3 is TGTGCCAGCAGCACCCCGGATGAGACCCAGTACTTC. It yields the protein CASSTPDETQYF.

CDR3 residues: CASISWDGDSGNTIYF. The CDR3 DNA reads TGTGCCAGCATATCTTGGGACGGGGACTCTGGAAACACCATATATTTT. V and J are TRBV28 and TRBJ1-3; TRBD1 might be the D (5 bases). Germline loops: CDR1 MDHEN, CDR2 SYDVKM. This CDR3 has 16 residues. V shed 7 bases and J shed 0 bases, with 16 bases lying between them.

This clone came up once. The chain employs TRBV7-9 and TRBJ2-7; the D gene is possibly TRBD1 (6 bases). Trimming stripped 5 bases from V and 2 bases from J, with 19 bases between. CDR3 size: 16 residues. Germline-derived CDR1 and CDR2 are SEHNR and FQNEAQ (reference sequence). CDR3 coding DNA: TGTGCCAGCAGCCCCCGGAACTCGGACAGCCCCTACGAGCAGTACTTC. This codes for CASSPRNSDSPYEQYF.

This chain links TRBV5-1 with TRBJ2-5, with 8 bases lining up with TRBD1. The V gene's germline CDR1 is SGHRS and CDR2 YFSETQ. The CDR3 runs to 17 residues. V was clipped by 4 bases and J by 1 base; unmatched bases: 12. Written as DNA, the CDR3 is TGCGCCAGCAGCCCCCGGACAGGGCTTACCGCCCAAGAGACCCAGTACTTC. It translates to CASSPRTGLTAQETQYF.